Each of the 27 T cell receptor beta chains below was sequenced from the same sample in a study of blood T cell repertoires in COVID-19. The table came from immunoSEQ multiplex PCR; TCRdb's copy has only in-frame clones and leaves some out. The profile shows about 170,000 clones, around 84% of them singletons. The sample consisted of peripheral blood. These receptor sequences come from a woman aged 80 or older with COVID-19, enrolled during active disease.

The gene calls are TRBV11-2 and TRBJ2-1; 9 bases agree with TRBD2. V gave up 5 bases and J gave up 10 bases; unmatched junction bases: 18. Germline CDR1 is SGHAT and CDR2 is FQNNGV. The CDR3 is 17 residues long. This chain's CDR3 is CASSGTWGAGGPQEQFF. The CDR3 bases are TGTGCCAGCAGCGGGACGTGGGGCGCGGGAGGGCCGCAGGAGCAGTTCTTC. The whole variable domain, remainder taken from reference TRBV11-2 and TRBJ2-1, is EAGVAQSPRYKIIEKRQSVAFWCNPISGHATLYWYQQILGQGPKLLIQFQNNGVVDDSQLPKDRFSAERLKGVDSTLKIQPAKLEDSAVYLCASSGTWGAGGPQEQFFGPGTRLTVL.

The V gene is TRBV11-2, the J gene TRBJ2-6; possibly TRBD1 for D (5 bases). V shed 1 base and J shed 10 bases, with 8 bases lying between them. Germline V gives CDR1 SGHAT, CDR2 FQNNGV. The length of the CDR3 is 13 residues. The CDR3 DNA reads TGTGCCAGCAGCTTAGTCGCAGGGAACGTCCTGACTTTC. Its translation: CASSLVAGNVLTF. Looking up the rest from reference TRBV11-2 and TRBJ2-6 gives the full variable domain: EAGVAQSPRYKIIEKRQSVAFWCNPISGHATLYWYQQILGQGPKLLIQFQNNGVVDDSQLPKDRFSAERLKGVDSTLKIQPAKLEDSAVYLCASSLVAGNVLTFGAGSRLTVL.

The sample holds one count of this clone. The rearrangement uses TRBV18 and TRBJ1-5; TRBD1 is a possible D gene (5 bases). The CDR3 loop spans 13 amino acids. The germline V and J ends were trimmed by 2 bases and 7 bases, with 9 bases remaining between them. CDR1 is KGHSH, CDR2 LQKENI, per germline. The CDR3 sequence is CASSPDAGQPQHF. CDR3 DNA sequence: TGTGCCAGCTCACCAGATGCAGGGCAGCCCCAGCATTTT.

This chain connects TRBV3-1 (or the pseudogene TRBV3-2) to TRBJ1-6; tentatively, D is TRBD1 (5 bases). The CDR3 has 13 amino acids. Germline V gene data show CDR1 as LGHDT and CDR2 as YNNKEL (reference sequence). Trimming removed 4 bases from V and 5 bases from J, with 6 bases in between. This CDR3 is CASSLRDNSPLHF. CDR3 nucleotide sequence: TGTGCCAGCAGCCTCAGGGATAATTCACCCCTCCACTTT.

The table lists this clone with a count of one. This chain connects TRBV2 to TRBJ1-2; D is undetermined. The CDR3 length is 15 residues. The V end was cut by 1 base, the J end by 7 bases, with 16 bases between. Germline CDR1 SNHLY, CDR2 FYNNEI. CDR3 DNA sequence: TGTGCCAGCAGTGAAGGAAACTCTGTAGTTCGTGGCTACACCTTC. Protein: CASSEGNSVVRGYTF.

This clone showed up just a few times. V and J are TRBV7-2 and TRBJ2-7, with 13 bases lining up with TRBD2. CDR3 size: 15 residues. CDR1 is SGHTA and CDR2 is FQGNSA in the germline V gene. J gave up 4 bases and V 5 bases, and 5 bases lay outside the gene matches. This CDR3 is CASSLTGLAGYEQYF. For the CDR3, the DNA is TGTGCCAGCAGCCTGACGGGACTAGCGGGATACGAGCAGTACTTC.

V gene TRBV28 combines with J gene TRBJ1-4, with 7 bases lining up with TRBD1. Unmatched junction bases numbered 2, after V lost 4 bases and J lost 3 bases. The CDR3 loop spans 14 amino acids. Looked up from germline, CDR1 is MDHEN and CDR2 is SYDVKM. This CDR3 reads CASSSGQSNEKLFF. The CDR3 region has the DNA TGTGCCAGCAGTTCGGGACAGTCTAATGAAAAACTGTTTTTT.

The rearrangement joins TRBV7-9 to TRBJ2-7; D is unclear. Germline V gene sequence: CDR1 SEHNR, CDR2 FQNEAQ (reference sequence). V was cut by 4 bases and J by 1 base, with 11 bases left in between. The CDR3 sequence is 14 residues long. The CDR3 here is CASSSLGESYEQYF. The CDR3 DNA sequence: TGTGCCAGCAGCTCCCTAGGTGAATCCTACGAGCAGTACTTC. The variable domain in full, completed from reference TRBV7-9 and TRBJ2-7, reads DTGVSQNPRHKITKRGQNVTFRCDPISEHNRLYWYRQTLGQGPEFLTYFQNEAQLEKSRLLSDRFSAERPKGSFSTLEIQRTEQGDSAMYLCASSSLGESYEQYFGPGTRLTVT.

This rearrangement joins TRBV27 to TRBJ1-2; 7 bases match TRBD1. Germline V gene data show CDR1 as MNHEY and CDR2 as SMNVEV (reference sequence). The junction had 12 bases not matched to a gene; V was cut back by 4 bases and J by 7 bases. The CDR3 spans 15 residues. CDR3 in DNA: TGTGCCAGCAGTTCCCCCTCCACAGGGGTGGTTGGCTACACCTTC. Protein product: CASSSPSTGVVGYTF.

V gene TRBV6-1 combines with J gene TRBJ1-2, with a tentative D call TRBD1 (6 bases). The V end was cut by 3 bases, the J end by 5 bases, with 10 bases between. This CDR3 has 13 amino acids. Per germline, CDR1 MNHNS and CDR2 SASEGT. The CDR3 DNA follows: TGTGCCAGCAGTGACCGAACAGGGTATGGCTACACCTTC. Amino acid sequence: CASSDRTGYGYTF.

The V and J genes are TRBV7-8 and TRBJ2-3, with 10 nucleotides matching TRBD2. Per germline, CDR1 SGHVS and CDR2 FQNEAQ. The CDR3 runs 16 residues. V was pared by 1 base and J by 4 bases, with 5 bases of the junction left unmatched. Here the CDR3 DNA reads TGTGCCAGCAGCTTAGGAGCTAGCGGGAGCCCAGATACGCAGTATTTT. It encodes CASSLGASGSPDTQYF.

This chain uses TRBV19 with TRBJ1-6, with 8 bases identical to TRBD1. There are 16 residues in the CDR3. With V trimmed by 6 bases and J by 6 bases, 10 bases remained unmatched. Germline values: CDR1 LNHDA, CDR2 SQIVND (reference sequence). The CDR3 here is CASSELWTGFNSPLHF. DNA for the CDR3: TGTGCCAGTAGCGAGCTCTGGACAGGGTTTAATTCACCCCTCCACTTT.

This chain uses TRBV3-1 (or the pseudogene TRBV3-2) with TRBJ2-7, with a weak D call TRBD2 (6 bases). CDR1 LGHDT and CDR2 YNNKEL come from the germline V gene (reference sequence). The CDR3 covers 14 residues. Trimming took off 3 bases at V and 2 bases at J, with 11 bases between the two ends. CDR3 protein: CASSHSSETYEQYF. The CDR3 bases are TGTGCCAGCAGCCATTCTAGCGAAACCTACGAGCAGTACTTC.

This chain joins TRBV6-1 and TRBJ1-2; 11 bases align to TRBD1. Germline assignment: CDR1 MNHNS and CDR2 SASEGT. The V segment lost 4 bases and the J segment 10 bases; nucleotides outside the gene matches: 14. There are 16 residues in the CDR3. Written as DNA, the CDR3 is TGTGCCAGCAGTGCTTGGACAGGGGGCCGACGGGGATACTACACCTTC. Translating it yields CASSAWTGGRRGYYTF.

In its sample, this clone was seen a few times. The chain couples TRBV9 to TRBJ2-7; 10 positions match TRBD1. Germline V lookup: CDR1 SGDLS, CDR2 YYNGEE. The CDR3 length is 15 residues. With V trimmed by 0 bases and J by 7 bases, 7 bases remained unmatched. The CDR3 nucleotides read TGTGCCAGCAGCGTAGGCTGGGACAGGGGCGAAGAGCAGTACTTC. It encodes CASSVGWDRGEEQYF.

The rearrangement joins TRBV28 to TRBJ1-1; weak D call: TRBD1 (5 bases). The CDR3 totals 14 residues. Germline V gene lookup returns CDR1 MDHEN and CDR2 SYDVKM. Deletions cut 8 bases from V and 1 base from J, with 14 bases between. The CDR3 is CASLAGDWNTEAFF. CDR3 DNA sequence: TGTGCCAGCCTGGCGGGGGACTGGAACACTGAAGCTTTCTTT.

The rearrangement uses TRBV3-1 (or the pseudogene TRBV3-2) and TRBJ1-1; 10 bases align to TRBD1. The CDR3 contains 16 residues. The V segment lost 4 bases and the J segment 2 bases; nucleotides outside the gene matches: 7. Looked up from germline, CDR1 is LGHDT and CDR2 is YNNKEL (reference sequence). CDR3 bases: TGTGCCAGCAGCCCGGACAGGGGGAGAGTAAACACTGAAGCTTTCTTT. Translation gives CASSPDRGRVNTEAFF.

V and J are TRBV11-2 and TRBJ2-5, with 11 nucleotides matching TRBD2. V gave up 1 base and J gave up 5 bases; unmatched junction bases: 0. The CDR3 has 14 amino acids. Germline-derived CDR1 and CDR2 are SGHAT and FQNNGV. The CDR3 nucleotides read TGTGCCAGCAGCTTAGGGACTAGCGGGGAGACCCAGTACTTC. It codes for CASSLGTSGETQYF.

The V and J genes are TRBV6-2 or TRBV6-3 and TRBJ1-5; unclear D gene. With 2 bases removed from V and 1 base from J, the gap between germline ends came to 15 bases. The length of the CDR3 is 17 residues. Germline V gene data show CDR1 as MNHEY and CDR2 as SVGEGT. The CDR3 is CASSYPLLPGSNQPQHF. The CDR3 DNA reads TGTGCCAGCAGTTACCCGCTTCTCCCGGGAAGCAATCAGCCCCAGCATTTT.

The V call is TRBV27, the J call TRBJ2-5, with 12 bases identical to TRBD2. The length of the CDR3 is 16 residues. Trimming removed 5 bases from V and 4 bases from J; junction bases left unmatched: 8. The germline gives CDR1 MNHEY, CDR2 SMNVEV (reference sequence). CDR3 protein: CASSGLAGGPLETQYF. DNA of the CDR3: TGTGCCAGCAGTGGGCTAGCGGGAGGGCCTCTAGAGACCCAGTACTTC.

J is TRBJ1-2 and V is TRBV5-4; TRBD1 might be the D (5 bases). The germline gives CDR1 SGHNT, CDR2 YYREEE (reference sequence). The length of the CDR3 is 15 residues. V lost 5 bases, J lost 0 bases, and 14 bases lay in between. The CDR3 spells CASRPGHPSNYGYTF. The CDR3 DNA reads as TGTGCCAGCAGACCTGGACACCCGTCTAACTATGGCTACACCTTC.

The chain recombines TRBV6-6 with TRBJ2-3; 9 nucleotides agree with TRBD1. This CDR3 comprises 15 residues. The V segment lost 7 bases and the J segment 5 bases; nucleotides outside the gene matches: 10. Germline V gene data show CDR1 as MNHNY and CDR2 as SVGAGI (reference sequence). The CDR3 loop is CASTRRQGGRDTQYF. The CDR3 DNA reads TGTGCCAGCACGCGACGACAGGGGGGGAGAGATACGCAGTATTTT.

The V gene is TRBV7-2, the J gene TRBJ2-3; D gene unclear. Germline CDR1 SGHTA, CDR2 FQGNSA. Trimming took off 4 bases at V and 3 bases at J, with 2 bases between the two ends. The CDR3 sequence is 11 residues long. This CDR3 reads CASSSTDTQYF. The CDR3 bases are TGTGCCAGCAGCTCTACAGATACGCAGTATTTT.

This clone was found a few times. The chain couples TRBV19 to TRBJ1-2; weak D call: TRBD1 (6 bases). V was shortened by 1 base and J by 4 bases, with 10 bases between the two germline ends. CDR1 is LNHDA, CDR2 SQIVND, per germline (reference sequence). The length of the CDR3 is 14 residues. In nucleotides, the CDR3 is TGTGCCAGTAGTATAGGCGCAGGGGCCTATGGCTACACCTTC. Translation gives CASSIGAGAYGYTF.

This chain joins TRBV7-8 and TRBJ1-1; no clear D. Deletions cut 10 bases from V and 11 bases from J, with 14 bases between. This CDR3 contains 10 residues. The germline CDR1 and CDR2 sequences are SGHVS and FQNEAQ. CDR3 DNA: TGTGCCACCGGGGAAAGGGAGGCTTTCTTT. Its translation is CATGEREAFF.

This clone was observed a few times. This chain uses TRBV11-2 with TRBJ1-2; no clear D. The ends were cut back, 0 bases at V and 3 bases at J, with 5 bases in the middle. Germline CDR1 and CDR2: SGHAT and FQNNGV. There are 13 residues in the CDR3. The CDR3: CASSLEADYGYTF. For the CDR3, the DNA is TGTGCCAGCAGCTTAGAGGCGGACTATGGCTACACCTTC.

The V gene is TRBV28, the J gene TRBJ1-5; no firm D call. This CDR3 has 16 amino acids. The ends were cut back, 3 bases at V and 4 bases at J, with 16 bases in the middle. Germline-derived CDR1 and CDR2 are MDHEN and SYDVKM. This CDR3 reads CASSLDGASKNQPQHF. The CDR3 bases are TGTGCCAGCAGTTTGGATGGAGCAAGCAAAAATCAGCCCCAGCATTTT. The variable domain in full, completed from reference TRBV28 and TRBJ1-5, reads DVKVTQSSRYLVKRTGEKVFLECVQDMDHENMFWYRQDPGLGLRLIYFSYDVKMKEKGDIPEGYSVSREKKERFSLILESASTNQTSMYLCASSLDGASKNQPQHFGDGTRLSIL.